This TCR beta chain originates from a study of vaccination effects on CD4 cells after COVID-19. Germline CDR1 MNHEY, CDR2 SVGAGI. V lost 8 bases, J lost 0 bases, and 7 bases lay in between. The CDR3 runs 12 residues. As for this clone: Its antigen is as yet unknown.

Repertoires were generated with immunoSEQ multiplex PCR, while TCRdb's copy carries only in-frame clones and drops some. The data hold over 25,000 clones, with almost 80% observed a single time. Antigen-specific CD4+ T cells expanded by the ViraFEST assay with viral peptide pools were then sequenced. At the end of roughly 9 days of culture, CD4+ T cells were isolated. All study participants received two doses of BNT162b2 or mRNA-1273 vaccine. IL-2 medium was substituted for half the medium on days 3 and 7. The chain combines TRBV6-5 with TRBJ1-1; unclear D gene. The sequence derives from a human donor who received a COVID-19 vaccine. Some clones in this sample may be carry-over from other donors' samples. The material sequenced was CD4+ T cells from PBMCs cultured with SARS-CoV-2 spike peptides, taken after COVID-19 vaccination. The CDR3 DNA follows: TGTGCCAGCGGCGTAATGAACACTGAAGCTTTCTTT. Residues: CASGVMNTEAFF.